A single TCR beta chain is shown here with its context. Original processing notes: Nucleated cell number was recorded as an estimate derived from reference gene primer amplification. The assay was immunoSEQ multiplex PCR, and TCRdb's table has in-frame clones only and misses some. That table is the source of V, J and clone size, and D and trimming were worked out from the DNA. In the table there are about 200,000 clones, more than 75% of which are singletons. This sample is drawn from a study of blood T cell repertoires in COVID-19. The ends were cut back, 4 bases at V and 3 bases at J, with 13 bases in the middle. The CDR3 runs 14 residues. Looked up from germline, CDR1 is LNHDA and CDR2 is SQIVND (reference sequence).

Material: PBMCs or T cells enriched from blood (not recorded which). This clonotype was sampled from a woman in her thirties or forties with acute COVID-19. V is TRBV19 and J is TRBJ2-7; tentatively, D is TRBD2 (5 bases). CDR3 sequence reads: CASSTRISVYEQYF. The CDR3, as DNA: TGTGCCAGTAGTACCCGGATTAGCGTCTACGAGCAGTACTTC.